The rows below give T cell receptor beta chains drawn from one sample of a study of cytomegalovirus exposure and HLA in healthy donors. Sequencing used immunoSEQ multiplex PCR; TCRdb keeps in-frame clones, though not all of them. The data contain 200,000 to 250,000 clones, around 86% of them singletons. Sample: PBMCs. The receptor source for this set is a woman between 18 and 29 years old in good health and CMV-seropositive. Each CDR3 is given with its conserved first and last residue. D genes are given only for firm matches. Size is stated for part of the rows, as once, few or many counts, or as a class when the clone is expanded.

v_call	j_call	clone_size	d_call	cdr3_nt	cdr3_aa
TRBV9	TRBJ1-1	NA	NA	TGTGCCAGCAGCGTAGGGGAGGAATCGGTGAACACTGAAGCTTTCTTT	CASSVGEESVNTEAFF
TRBV5-1	TRBJ2-7	NA	TRBD2	TGCGCCAGCAGCCTCCACCGAGCGGGAGGTTTCCACGAGCAGTACTTC	CASSLHRAGGFHEQYF
TRBV11-2	TRBJ2-7	NA	NA	TGTGCCAGCAGCCCGAACCCTCTAGCGATCCTCTCCTACGAGCAGTACTTC	CASSPNPLAILSYEQYF
TRBV6-1	TRBJ1-2	NA	NA	TGTGCCAGCAGTGAAGCGATGGCAGGGTTTAACTATGGCTACACCTTC	CASSEAMAGFNYGYTF
TRBV4-1	TRBJ2-7	NA	TRBD1	TGCGCCAGCAGCCAAACGACAGGGGCCTCCTACGAGCAGTACTTC	CASSQTTGASYEQYF
TRBV4-1	TRBJ2-7	NA	TRBD1	TGCGCCAGCAGCCATGACAGGGACGAGCAGTACTTC	CASSHDRDEQYF
TRBV7-9	TRBJ2-5	NA	NA	TGTGCCAGCAGCTTAGCGCGGCGGCAAGAGACCCAGTACTTC	CASSLARRQETQYF
TRBV5-1	TRBJ1-5	few	NA	TGCGCCAGCAGCTTGGCGGGGGGTAATCAGCCCCAGCATTTT	CASSLAGGNQPQHF
TRBV9	TRBJ2-3	NA	NA	TGTGCCAGCAGCGGATGGACTCTAGGGCTCACAGATACGCAGTATTTT	CASSGWTLGLTDTQYF
TRBV7-9	TRBJ2-7	NA	TRBD2	TGTGCCAGCAGCCTATATAGGACTAGCGGGGTCTACGAGCAGTACTTC	CASSLYRTSGVYEQYF
TRBV29-1	TRBJ2-5	once	TRBD1	TGCAGCGTTGGGTTGGAGAGGGGGCGAGAGACCCAGTACTTC	CSVGLERGRETQYF
TRBV27	TRBJ2-1	NA	TRBD1	TGTGCCAGCAGTTTCCGGACAGGGCACAATGAGCAGTTCTTC	CASSFRTGHNEQFF
TRBV5-4	TRBJ2-7	NA	TRBD2	TGTGCCAGCAGCCCGTGGCGCGGGACTAAAGCGTACGAGCAGTACTTC	CASSPWRGTKAYEQYF
TRBV7-8	TRBJ2-6	NA	TRBD1	TGTGCCAGCAGCTTATTTCGGACAGGGGCTTCTGGGGCCAACGTCCTGACTTTC	CASSLFRTGASGANVLTF
TRBV2	TRBJ1-1	once	NA	TGTGCCAGCTGTGAACAGGGTGGGATGAACACTGAAGCTTTCTTT	CASCEQGGMNTEAFF
TRBV5-1	TRBJ2-1	NA	TRBD1	TGCGCCAGCAGCGTGTCCGGGACAGGACCCTACAATGAGCAGTTCTTC	CASSVSGTGPYNEQFF
TRBV7-7	TRBJ2-1	NA	TRBD2	TGTGCCAGCAGCCCTACGACTAGCGGGAGTAAAAATGAGCAGTTCTTC	CASSPTTSGSKNEQFF
TRBV28	TRBJ1-3	once	NA	TGTGCCAGCAGTTTCGTAGGACTGTTCTCTGGAAACACCATATATTTT	CASSFVGLFSGNTIYF
TRBV6-6	TRBJ1-2	few	TRBD1	TGTGCCAGCAGGGTCGGACAGGGGAGGTATGGCTACACCTTC	CASRVGQGRYGYTF
TRBV7-2	TRBJ1-2	NA	NA	TGTGCCATCACCTTTCGGTGGTCAGGTGGCTACACCTTC	CAITFRWSGGYTF
TRBV5-5	TRBJ1-5	NA	TRBD1	TGTGCCAGCAGCTTAGGGACAGGGGGCGATCAGCCCCAGCATTTT	CASSLGTGGDQPQHF
TRBV9	TRBJ2-7	NA	NA	TGTGCCAGCAGCCCCCGGGTAGGTTTGATCGGAGGTAGCTCCTACGAGCAGTACTTC	CASSPRVGLIGGSSYEQYF
TRBV7-8	TRBJ2-1	NA	NA	TGTGCCAGCAGCCCATGGACTATGGGAGGCAATGAGCAGTTCTTC	CASSPWTMGGNEQFF
TRBV7-6	TRBJ2-7	few	TRBD2	TGTGCCAGCAGCTTAGCGTCTAGCGGGAGCAGGTACGAGCAGTACTTC	CASSLASSGSRYEQYF
TRBV5-4	TRBJ2-5	NA	TRBD2	TGTGCCAGCAGCGCCCCGGGGCTAGCGGGACCCAGGACCCAGTACTTC	CASSAPGLAGPRTQYF
TRBV28	TRBJ2-6	NA	NA	TGTGCCAGCAGTTTAGGCCTTTCTGGGGCCAACGTCCTGACTTTC	CASSLGLSGANVLTF
TRBV2	TRBJ2-2	NA	TRBD1	TGTGCCAGCGGCGCCCAGCCCGGGACAGTACATTCCGGGGAGCTGTTTTTT	CASGAQPGTVHSGELFF
TRBV4-1	TRBJ2-1	NA	TRBD2	TGCGCCAGCAGCCAAGATTCAGCGGGGGAGCAGTTCTTC	CASSQDSAGEQFF
TRBV14	TRBJ2-5	NA	NA	TGTGCCAGCAGCCAAGACAGGGTGGTCCAAGAGACCCAGTACTTC	CASSQDRVVQETQYF
TRBV5-1	TRBJ2-5	NA	NA	TGCGCCAGCAGCTTGGAAGCTGGCGGGGCCGAAGAGACCCAGTACTTC	CASSLEAGGAEETQYF
TRBV2	TRBJ2-6	NA	NA	TGTGCCAGCAGTGAATCCCGCTCTGGGGCCAACGTCCTGACTTTC	CASSESRSGANVLTF
TRBV5-4	TRBJ2-1	NA	TRBD2	TGTGCCAGCAGTCCGTTAGCGGGGTTGCTCAATGAGCAGTTCTTC	CASSPLAGLLNEQFF
TRBV27	TRBJ2-3	NA	TRBD1	TGTGCCAGTAGACCTGGGACAGCTACCACAGATACGCAGTATTTT	CASRPGTATTDTQYF
TRBV15	TRBJ1-5	NA	NA	TGTGCCACCAGCAGAGGGTCGGGGTTCCATTATAGCAATCAGCCCCAGCATTTT	CATSRGSGFHYSNQPQHF
TRBV9	TRBJ2-2	once	TRBD2	TGTGCCAGCAGCGCGGGACTAGCGGCCCCGAACACCGGGGAGCTGTTTTTT	CASSAGLAAPNTGELFF
TRBV28	TRBJ1-5	once	TRBD1	TGTGCCAGCAGTTTGAACAGGGGGTTGAATCAGCCCCAGCATTTT	CASSLNRGLNQPQHF
TRBV19	TRBJ1-2	NA	NA	TGTGCCAGTAGTATAGGGGAGACTAACTATGGCTACACCTTC	CASSIGETNYGYTF
TRBV27	TRBJ1-2	NA	NA	TGTGCCAGCAGCTCAGAGCATCCAGGGACTAACTATGGCTACACCTTC	CASSSEHPGTNYGYTF
TRBV29-1	TRBJ1-3	NA	NA	TGCAGCGTTGACCCAACAGGGATCTCTGGAAACACCATATATTTT	CSVDPTGISGNTIYF
TRBV7-4	TRBJ1-2	NA	NA	TGTGCCAGCAGCTTTAAGTCTTTCGGACTGAGCTATGGCTACACCTTC	CASSFKSFGLSYGYTF
TRBV5-4	TRBJ2-2	once	TRBD2	TGTGCCAGCAGCCCGGAACCGGGACTAGGCAACACCGGGGAGCTGTTTTTT	CASSPEPGLGNTGELFF
TRBV9	TRBJ2-3	NA	TRBD2	TGTGCCAGCAGCGCGTTTACTAGCGGGAGCACAGATACGCAGTATTTT	CASSAFTSGSTDTQYF
TRBV4-1	TRBJ2-5	NA	NA	TGCGCCAGCAGCCAAGAGGGCCGCCAAGAGACCCAGTACTTC	CASSQEGRQETQYF
TRBV27	TRBJ2-1	NA	TRBD2	TGTGCCAGCAGCCCTATAGCGGGTTCTAGCTCCTACAATGAGCAGTTCTTC	CASSPIAGSSSYNEQFF
TRBV5-1	TRBJ2-7	NA	NA	TGCGCCAGCAGCTTGAATTTGGGCAGAGACTACGAGCAGTACTTC	CASSLNLGRDYEQYF
TRBV9	TRBJ2-2	NA	TRBD2	TGTGCCAGCACCTTAGGATGGGGACTAGCGAACACCGGGGAGCTGTTTTTT	CASTLGWGLANTGELFF